Described below is a single TCR beta chain sequence and its context. Data came from immunoSEQ multiplex PCR; TCRdb stores just in-frame clones and leaves some out. The table lists about 16,000 clones, roughly 79% of them singletons. This sample is drawn from a study of a mutant IDH1 vaccine in newly diagnosed glioma. This sample's time point: baseline, week 1 (first vaccination visit). The treatment was: pre-vaccination baseline after standard-of-care therapy. The CDR3 runs 12 residues. V was clipped by 5 bases and J by 4 bases, with 8 bases between them. Germline-derived CDR1 and CDR2 are WNHNN and SYGVQD (reference sequence).

The sample consisted of PBMCs, taken from a glioma patient treated with radiotherapy, temozolomide or both. This sequence originates from a man aged 35 to 55 with glioma. This chain joins TRBV10-1 and TRBJ1-2; TRBD1 might be the D (6 bases). The CDR3 region is CASSTDSYGYTF. The CDR3 coding sequence is TGCGCCAGCAGTACGGACAGCTATGGCTACACCTTC.